This T cell receptor (beta chain) was recorded in a study of control samples from healthy donors and cancer patients. In its sample, this clone was seen once. CDR3 length: 15 amino acids. Trimming took 3 bases from V and 10 from J; bases not matched to a gene: 9. Germline values: CDR1 SGHAT, CDR2 FQDESV (reference sequence). Method: immunoSEQ multiplex PCR; TCRdb's copy keeps in-frame clones and lacks some. The data hold roughly 370,000 clones, with around 90% observed a single time. The origin of this receptor is a man between 40 and 49 years old with head and neck cancer. The sample taken for sequencing was PBMCs. The V and J genes are TRBV11-1 and TRBJ2-1, with 10 bases aligning to TRBD2. The CDR3 here is CASSFRLAGEREQFF. CDR3 DNA sequence: TGTGCCAGCAGCTTCCGGCTAGCGGGAGAGAGGGAGCAGTTCTTC.